Sequencing of this T cell receptor beta chain was carried out in a study of identifying expanded T cells in peripheral blood (dated by TCRdb to between 2017 and 2020). About the study as a whole: Technical replicates were generated by sequencing separate aliquots of the same genomic DNA pool, with four replicates compared pairwise.

To note about this clone: The target of this receptor is not known. Base quality data are lacking; no much larger clone is found one base away.

The immunoSEQ Assay, which relies on bias-controlled multiplex PCR amplification of genomic DNA, was used to profile TCRbeta CDR3 regions. In the original analysis: To quantify the absolute abundance of each unique TCRbeta CDR3 region, the sequences were collapsed and filtered. Differential abundance was tested with a binomial (Fisher-equivalent) model and with a beta-binomial model adding time-dependent variance fitted from healthy donors. Clones with fewer than 5 combined templates were excluded, and clones with Benjamini-Hochberg FDR below 0.01 were called differentially abundant. The form v = (b*log(k)+a)^2 was used to model beta-binomial variance as a function of total template count across the two samples. TCRdb took this table from immuneACCESS and kept in-frame rearrangements with V and J called. Such tables lack part of the clones; where checked against another copy, unresolved V genes explain under half of the gap, and the rest is unexplained. The V and J calls and the clone size are those of that table, but D and trimming were determined from the DNA. Recorded for this sample are about 89,000 clones; around 86% of them occurred a single time. About 5.6% of the sample is held by the ten biggest clonotypes.

Results and caveats for the whole study, not just this receptor: The beta-binomial model significantly reduced the number of clones called differentially abundant and the false-positive rate across all healthy-donor time intervals. The authors expected that over much longer intervals, such as months to years, biological variance in healthy repertoires might increase even further. Variance in clone template counts between approximately two-week samples significantly increased with total template count across all healthy donors. The binomial model flagged about 1.3 differentially abundant clones between technical replicates but approximately 15 over around two weeks and roughly 19 over around four weeks.

No immune events, such as infections, were documented for the healthy donors during the collection period. To calibrate time-dependent variance in a beta-binomial model of T-cell clone differential abundance, blood repertoires from healthy donors were used as a training cohort. The training cohort included 10 or so healthy donors, of whom 3 were female and 7 were male. The donors were between roughly 29 and 70 years old, with an average age of about 40 years. Whole blood from each healthy donor was obtained from a commercial supplier and was collected at three time points two to three weeks apart. For immunosequencing, genomic DNA was extracted from unsorted whole blood. CDR1 and CDR2 were assigned from the germline V gene as SQVTM and ANQGSEA. The CDR3 sequence holds 10 residues, the cysteine and phenylalanine included. Here the CDR3 DNA is all that survives: 30 bases in frame from base 1. Trimming at the junction amounts to 4 bases on V and 4 bases on J, and the germline ends lie 5 bases apart.

The receptor was isolated from a person aged 18 to 69 in good health. The chain links TRBV29-1 with TRBJ2-7, with the D gene call left open. Sequencing used blood. The sequence in DNA is TGCAGCGTTGGCAGTTACGAGCAGTACTTC. Its coded protein is CSVGSYEQYF.